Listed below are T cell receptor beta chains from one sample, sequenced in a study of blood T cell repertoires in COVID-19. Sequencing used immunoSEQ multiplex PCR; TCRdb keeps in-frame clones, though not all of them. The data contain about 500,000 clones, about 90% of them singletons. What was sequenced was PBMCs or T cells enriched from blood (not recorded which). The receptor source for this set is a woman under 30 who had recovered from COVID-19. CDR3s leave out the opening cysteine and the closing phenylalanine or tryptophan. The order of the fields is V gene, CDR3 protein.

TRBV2,ASRAGGEGEKLF
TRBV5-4,ASSLRATGSTDTQY
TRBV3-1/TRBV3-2,ASSLEPTGGGTQY
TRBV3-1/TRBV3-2,ASSPGTGGGDTQY
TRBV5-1,ASSLDLSEAF
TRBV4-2,ASSPLTGTGELF
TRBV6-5,ASGGALGFGEKLF
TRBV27,ASSDRRYSNQPQH
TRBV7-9,ASSLTQGLPYEQY
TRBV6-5,ASSYVGGTQETQY
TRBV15,ATSRDGAGGLEEKLF
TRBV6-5,ASSFGQGSGNEQF
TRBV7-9,ASSSGTGGHGSGNTIY